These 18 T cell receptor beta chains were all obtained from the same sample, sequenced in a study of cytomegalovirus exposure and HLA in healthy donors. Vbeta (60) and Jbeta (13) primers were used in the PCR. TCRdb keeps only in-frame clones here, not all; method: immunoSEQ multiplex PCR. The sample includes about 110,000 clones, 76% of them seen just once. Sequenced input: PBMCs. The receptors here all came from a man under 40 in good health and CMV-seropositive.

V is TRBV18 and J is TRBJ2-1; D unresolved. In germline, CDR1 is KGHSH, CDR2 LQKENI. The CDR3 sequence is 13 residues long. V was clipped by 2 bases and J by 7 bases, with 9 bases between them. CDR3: CASSPRPGNEQFF. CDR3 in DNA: TGTGCCAGCTCACCAAGGCCCGGGAATGAGCAGTTCTTC.

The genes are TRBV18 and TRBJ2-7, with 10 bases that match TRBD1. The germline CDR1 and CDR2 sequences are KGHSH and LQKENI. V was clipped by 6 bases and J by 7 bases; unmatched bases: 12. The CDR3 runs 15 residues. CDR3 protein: CASSPGQGGPLEQYF. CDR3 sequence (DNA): TGTGCCAGCTCGCCCGGACAGGGGGGCCCTTTGGAGCAGTACTTC.

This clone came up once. CDR3 in DNA: TGTGCCAGCAGCTTAGTCGGGGAACTATCCTACGAGCAGTACTTC. Translated: CASSLVGELSYEQYF. This chain uses TRBV7-2 with TRBJ2-7; D perhaps matches TRBD2 (5 bases). In germline, CDR1 is SGHTA, CDR2 FQGNSA. This CDR3 region has 15 residues. Between the trimmed V and J ends, which lost 1 base and 1 base, there was a span of 11 bases.

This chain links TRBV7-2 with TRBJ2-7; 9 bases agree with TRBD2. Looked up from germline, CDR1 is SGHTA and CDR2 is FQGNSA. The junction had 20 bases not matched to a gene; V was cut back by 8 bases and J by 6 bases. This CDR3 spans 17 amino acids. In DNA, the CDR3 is TGTGCCAGCTCGATTATCGGCGGGGGGGCCATCGGGTCCGAGCAGTACTTC. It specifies CASSIIGGGAIGSEQYF.

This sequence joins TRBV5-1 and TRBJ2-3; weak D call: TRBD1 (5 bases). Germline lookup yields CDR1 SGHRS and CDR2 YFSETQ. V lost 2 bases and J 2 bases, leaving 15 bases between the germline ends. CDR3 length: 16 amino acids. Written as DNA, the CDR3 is TGCGCCAGCAGCTTACATCCCAGGGTAGACACAGATACGCAGTATTTT. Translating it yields CASSLHPRVDTDTQYF.

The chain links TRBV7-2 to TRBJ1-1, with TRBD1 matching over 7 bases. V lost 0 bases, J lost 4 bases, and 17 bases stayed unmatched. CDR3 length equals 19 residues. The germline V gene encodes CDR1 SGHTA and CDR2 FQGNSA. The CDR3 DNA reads TGTGCCAGCAGCTTAGCGGACTCCTACAGGGGTTGGTGGGCCACTGAAGCTTTCTTT. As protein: CASSLADSYRGWWATEAFF.

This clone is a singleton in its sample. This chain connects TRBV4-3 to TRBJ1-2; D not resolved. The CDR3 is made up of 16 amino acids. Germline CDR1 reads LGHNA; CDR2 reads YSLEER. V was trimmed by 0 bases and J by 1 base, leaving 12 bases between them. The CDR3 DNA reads TGCGCCAGCAGCCAAGATAAGGCGGAGTTTAACTATGGCTACACCTTC. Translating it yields CASSQDKAEFNYGYTF.

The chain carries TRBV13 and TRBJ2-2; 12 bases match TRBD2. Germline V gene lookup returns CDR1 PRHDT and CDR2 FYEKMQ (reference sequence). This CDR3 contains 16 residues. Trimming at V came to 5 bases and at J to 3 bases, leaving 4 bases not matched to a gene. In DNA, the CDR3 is TGTGCCAGCAGCCCCCGACTAGCGGGGGACACCGGGGAGCTGTTTTTT. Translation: CASSPRLAGDTGELFF. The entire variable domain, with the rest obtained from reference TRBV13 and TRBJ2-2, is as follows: AAGVIQSPRHLIKEKRETATLKCYPIPRHDTVYWYQQGPGQDPQFLISFYEKMQSDKGSIPDRFSAQQFSDYHSELNMSSLELGDSALYFCASSPRLAGDTGELFFGEGSRLTVL.

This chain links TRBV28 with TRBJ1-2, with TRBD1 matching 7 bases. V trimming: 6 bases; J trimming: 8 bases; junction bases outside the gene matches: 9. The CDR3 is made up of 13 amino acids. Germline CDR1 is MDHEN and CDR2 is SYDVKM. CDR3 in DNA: TGTGCCAGCAGGCTACAGGGGCTGAGGGGCTACACCTTC. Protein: CASRLQGLRGYTF.

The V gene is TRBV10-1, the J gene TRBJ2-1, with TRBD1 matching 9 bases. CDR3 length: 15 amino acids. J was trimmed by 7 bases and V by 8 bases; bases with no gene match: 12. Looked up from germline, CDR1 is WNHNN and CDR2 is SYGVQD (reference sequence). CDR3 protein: CASLSGTGPLNEQFF. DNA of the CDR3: TGCGCCAGCTTATCCGGGACAGGGCCCTTGAATGAGCAGTTCTTC.

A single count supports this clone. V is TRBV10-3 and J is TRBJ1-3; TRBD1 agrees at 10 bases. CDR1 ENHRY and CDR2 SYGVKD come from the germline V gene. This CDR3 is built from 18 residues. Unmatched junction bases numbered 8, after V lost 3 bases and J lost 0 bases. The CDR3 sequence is CAISDATGGLNSGNTIYF. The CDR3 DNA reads TGTGCCATCAGTGACGCGACAGGGGGCCTAAACTCTGGAAACACCATATATTTT.

CDR3 protein: CASSFRGTGANVLTF. Here the CDR3 DNA reads TGTGCCAGCAGCTTCAGGGGTACTGGGGCCAACGTCCTGACTTTC. The genes are TRBV5-8 and TRBJ2-6; D possibly corresponds to TRBD1 (6 bases). Germline V gives CDR1 SGHTS, CDR2 YDEGEE. This CDR3 spans 15 amino acids. V was cut by 2 bases and J by 2 bases, with 8 bases left in between.

The CDR3, as DNA: TGTGCCAGCAGCTTCAGCGGGGGGCGCCACAATGAGCAGTTCTTC. Its translation is CASSFSGGRHNEQFF. This rearrangement joins TRBV7-6 to TRBJ2-1, with 9 bases that match TRBD2. CDR1 SGHVS and CDR2 FNYEAQ come from the germline V gene. The CDR3 contains 15 residues. V shed 3 bases and J 5 bases; nucleotides not matched to a gene: 5.

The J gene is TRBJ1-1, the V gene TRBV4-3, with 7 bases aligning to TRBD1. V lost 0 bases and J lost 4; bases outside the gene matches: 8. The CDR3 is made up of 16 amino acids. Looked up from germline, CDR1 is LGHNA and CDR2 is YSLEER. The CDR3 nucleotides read TGCGCCAGCAGCCAAGATTCAAGGGGGCTTTTCACTGAAGCTTTCTTT. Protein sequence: CASSQDSRGLFTEAFF.

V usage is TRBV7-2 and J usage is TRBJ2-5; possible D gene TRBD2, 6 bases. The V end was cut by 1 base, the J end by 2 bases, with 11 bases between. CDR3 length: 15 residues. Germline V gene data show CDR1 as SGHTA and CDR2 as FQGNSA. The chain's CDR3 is CASSLVSAGQETQYF. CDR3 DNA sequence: TGTGCCAGCAGCTTAGTATCGGCGGGACAAGAGACCCAGTACTTC.

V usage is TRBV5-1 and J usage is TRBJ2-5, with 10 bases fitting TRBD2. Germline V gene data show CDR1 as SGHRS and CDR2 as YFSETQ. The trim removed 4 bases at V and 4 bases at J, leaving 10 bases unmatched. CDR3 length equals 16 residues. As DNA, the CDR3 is TGCGCCAGCAGCCAGAACCTAGCGGGGGACCCAGAGACCCAGTACTTC. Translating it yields CASSQNLAGDPETQYF.

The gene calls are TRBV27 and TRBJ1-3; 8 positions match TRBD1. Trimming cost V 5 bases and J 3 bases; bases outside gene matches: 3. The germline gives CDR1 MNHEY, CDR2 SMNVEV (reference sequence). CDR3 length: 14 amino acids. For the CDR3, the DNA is TGTGCCAGCAGTCCCGACAGGGGTGGAAACACCATATATTTT. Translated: CASSPDRGGNTIYF.

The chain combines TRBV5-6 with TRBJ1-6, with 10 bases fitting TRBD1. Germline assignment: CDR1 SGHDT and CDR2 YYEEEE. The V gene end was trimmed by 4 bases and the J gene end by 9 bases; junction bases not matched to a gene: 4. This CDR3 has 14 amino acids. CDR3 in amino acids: CASSPDRGISPLHF. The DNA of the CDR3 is TGTGCCAGCAGCCCGGACAGGGGGATTTCACCCCTCCACTTT.